Here is one T cell receptor (beta chain) with its context. Its antigen is not known. Primers included in the PCR were 60 Vbeta and 13 Jbeta primers. The table came from immunoSEQ multiplex PCR; TCRdb's copy has only in-frame clones and leaves some out. The table has some 180,000 clones, over 60% seen once. These data originate in a study of cytomegalovirus exposure and HLA in healthy donors. CDR1 SGDLS and CDR2 YYNGEE come from the germline V gene. This CDR3 contains 15 residues. V gave up 0 bases and J gave up 4 bases, with 13 bases separating them. Overall study results and limits: The likely origin of a cluster of highly shared sequence variants was a sequencing artifact.

V is TRBV9 and J is TRBJ1-1; tentative D call: TRBD1 (5 bases). This receptor was taken from a man aged 18 to 30 in good health and CMV-seronegative. The material sequenced was PBMCs. Written as DNA, the CDR3 is TGTGCCAGCAGCGTAGATAGCAGGGCTGGCACTGAAGCTTTCTTT. This gives the protein CASSVDSRAGTEAFF.